This T cell receptor (beta chain) was recorded in a study of beta chain features in type 1 diabetes. Trimming stripped 4 bases from V and 7 bases from J, with 20 bases between. This CDR3 comprises 15 residues. CDR1 and CDR2 from the germline V gene are MNHNS and SASEGT. As to this clone: As yet, its antigen is unknown.

Sequenced material consisted of expressed TCRB transcripts (all of the isolated RNA was reverse transcribed). The repertoire was sequenced with immunoSEQ multiplex PCR; TCRdb's copy has only in-frame clones and lacks some. The repertoire consists of some 350,000 clones, with around 10% occurring once and the leading ten covering around 0.66%. Findings of the study overall: Moderately but significantly shorter TCRB CDR3s were found in Type 1 diabetes patients in all four CD4+ subsets.

The clonotype was recovered from a man aged 25 to 40 with type 1 diabetes. The chain links TRBV6-1 to TRBJ2-7, with TRBD1 as a possible D gene (6 bases). The sequenced material came from central memory CD4+ T cells from blood. This chain's CDR3 is CASSVRTRGREEQYF. The DNA for the CDR3 is TGTGCCAGCAGTGTCAGGACCAGGGGCCGTGAAGAGCAGTACTTC.